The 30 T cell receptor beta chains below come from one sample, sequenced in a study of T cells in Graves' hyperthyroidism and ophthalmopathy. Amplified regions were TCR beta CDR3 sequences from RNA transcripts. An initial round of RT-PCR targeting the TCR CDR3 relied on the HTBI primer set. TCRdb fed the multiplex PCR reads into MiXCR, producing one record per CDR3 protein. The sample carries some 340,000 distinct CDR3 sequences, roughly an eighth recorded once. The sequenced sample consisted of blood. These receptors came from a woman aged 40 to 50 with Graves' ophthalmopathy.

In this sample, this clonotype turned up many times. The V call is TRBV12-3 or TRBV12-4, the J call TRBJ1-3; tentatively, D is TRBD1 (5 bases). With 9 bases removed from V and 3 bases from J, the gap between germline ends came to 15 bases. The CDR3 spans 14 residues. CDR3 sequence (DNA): TGTGCCAGTTTACTAGGGGCGGGTGGAAACACCATATATTTT. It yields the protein CASLLGAGGNTIYF.

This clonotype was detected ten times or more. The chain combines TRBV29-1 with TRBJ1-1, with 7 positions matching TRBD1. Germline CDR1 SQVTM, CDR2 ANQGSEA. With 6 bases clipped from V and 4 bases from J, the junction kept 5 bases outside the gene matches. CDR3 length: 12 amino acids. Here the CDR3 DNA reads TGCAGCGTATACGACAGGGTCACTGAAGCTTTCTTT. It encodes CSVYDRVTEAFF.

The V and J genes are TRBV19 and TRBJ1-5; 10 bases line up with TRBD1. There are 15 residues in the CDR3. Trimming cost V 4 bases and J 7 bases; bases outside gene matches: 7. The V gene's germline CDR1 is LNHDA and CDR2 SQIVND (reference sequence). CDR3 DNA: TGTGCCAGTAGTACACAGGACAGGGGGGGCCAGCCCCAGCATTTT. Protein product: CASSTQDRGGQPQHF.

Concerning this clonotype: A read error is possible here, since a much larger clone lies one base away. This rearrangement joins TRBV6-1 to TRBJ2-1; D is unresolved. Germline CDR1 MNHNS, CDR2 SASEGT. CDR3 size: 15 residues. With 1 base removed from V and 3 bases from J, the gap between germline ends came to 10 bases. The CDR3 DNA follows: TGTGCCAGCAGTGAAGAGGCGGTGAACTACAATGAGCAGTTCTTC. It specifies CASSEEAVNYNEQFF.

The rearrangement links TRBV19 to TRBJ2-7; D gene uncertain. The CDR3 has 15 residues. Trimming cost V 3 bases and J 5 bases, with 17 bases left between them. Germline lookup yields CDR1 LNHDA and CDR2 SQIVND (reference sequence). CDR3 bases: TGTGCCAGTAGTATTGAACCGGGCCCAAGGGACGAGCAGTACTTC. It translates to CASSIEPGPRDEQYF.

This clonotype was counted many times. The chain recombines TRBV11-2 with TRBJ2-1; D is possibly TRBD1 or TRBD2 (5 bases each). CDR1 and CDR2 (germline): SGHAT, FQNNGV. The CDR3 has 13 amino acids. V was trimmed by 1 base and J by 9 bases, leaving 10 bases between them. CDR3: CASSLAGPGEQFF. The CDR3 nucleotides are TGTGCCAGCAGCTTAGCGGGGCCCGGTGAGCAGTTCTTC.

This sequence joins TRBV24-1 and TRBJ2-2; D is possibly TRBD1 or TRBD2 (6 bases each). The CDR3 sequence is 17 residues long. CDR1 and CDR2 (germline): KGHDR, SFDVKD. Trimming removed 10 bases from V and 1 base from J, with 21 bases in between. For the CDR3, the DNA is TGTGCCACGGGGGGCCCGTGGGGGGCAAGGAACACCGGGGAGCTGTTTTTT. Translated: CATGGPWGARNTGELFF.

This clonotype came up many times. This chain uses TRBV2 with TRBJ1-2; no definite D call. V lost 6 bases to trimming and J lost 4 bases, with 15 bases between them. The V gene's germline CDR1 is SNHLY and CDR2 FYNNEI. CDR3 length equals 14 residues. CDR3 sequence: CASSPGRGSYGYTF. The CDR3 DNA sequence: TGTGCCAGCAGCCCTGGACGGGGAAGCTATGGCTACACCTTC.

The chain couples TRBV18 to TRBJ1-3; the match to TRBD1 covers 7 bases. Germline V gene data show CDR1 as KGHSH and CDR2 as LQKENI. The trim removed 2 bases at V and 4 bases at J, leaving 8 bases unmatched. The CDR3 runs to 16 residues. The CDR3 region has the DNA TGTGCCAGCTCACCAGAGAGGGGGCGCTCAGGAAACACCATATATTTT. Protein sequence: CASSPERGRSGNTIYF.

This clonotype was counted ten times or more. As DNA, the CDR3 is TGTGCCAGCAGCTTACTGACTAGCGGGAAACGTAAAGAGACCCAGTACTTC. Residues: CASSLLTSGKRKETQYF. V gene TRBV11-2 combines with J gene TRBJ2-5; 11 bases are shared with TRBD2. CDR1 is SGHAT and CDR2 is FQNNGV in the germline V gene. V lost 2 bases, J lost 3 bases, and 8 bases stayed unmatched. CDR3 size: 17 residues.

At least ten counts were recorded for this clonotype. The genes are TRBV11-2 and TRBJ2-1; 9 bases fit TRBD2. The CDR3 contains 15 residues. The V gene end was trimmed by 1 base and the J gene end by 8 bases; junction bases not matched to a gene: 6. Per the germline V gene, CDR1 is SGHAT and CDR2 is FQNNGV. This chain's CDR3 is CASSLGSGSGYEQFF. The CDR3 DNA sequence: TGTGCCAGCAGCTTAGGTAGCGGGAGCGGCTATGAGCAGTTCTTC. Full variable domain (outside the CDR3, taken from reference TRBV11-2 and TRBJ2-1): EAGVAQSPRYKIIEKRQSVAFWCNPISGHATLYWYQQILGQGPKLLIQFQNNGVVDDSQLPKDRFSAERLKGVDSTLKIQPAKLEDSAVYLCASSLGSGSGYEQFFGPGTRLTVL.

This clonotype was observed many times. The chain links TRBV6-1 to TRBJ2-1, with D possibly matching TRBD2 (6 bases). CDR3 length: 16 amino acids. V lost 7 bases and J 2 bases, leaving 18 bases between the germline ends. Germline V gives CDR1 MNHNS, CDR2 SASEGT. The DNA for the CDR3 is TGTGCCAGCATTTCTGTGGGGGGACTTGCCTACAATGAGCAGTTCTTC. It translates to CASISVGGLAYNEQFF.

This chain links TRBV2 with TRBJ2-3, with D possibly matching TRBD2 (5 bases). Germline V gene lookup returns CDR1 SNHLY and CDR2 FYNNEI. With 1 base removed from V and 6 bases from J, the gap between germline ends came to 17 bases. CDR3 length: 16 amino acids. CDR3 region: CASSEGRTRIPDTQYF. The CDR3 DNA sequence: TGTGCCAGCAGTGAAGGTCGGACTCGGATTCCGGATACGCAGTATTTT.

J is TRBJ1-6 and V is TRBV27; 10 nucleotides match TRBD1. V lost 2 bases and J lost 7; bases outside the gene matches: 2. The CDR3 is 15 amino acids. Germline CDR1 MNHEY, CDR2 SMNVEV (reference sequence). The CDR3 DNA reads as TGTGCCAGCAGTTTAGGGACAGGGGTAAATTCACCCCTCCACTTT. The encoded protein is CASSLGTGVNSPLHF.

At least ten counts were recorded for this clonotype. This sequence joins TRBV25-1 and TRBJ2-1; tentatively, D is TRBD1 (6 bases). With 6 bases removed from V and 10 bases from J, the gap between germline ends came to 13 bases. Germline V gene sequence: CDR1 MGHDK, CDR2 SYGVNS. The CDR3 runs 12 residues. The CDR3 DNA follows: TGTGCCAGCAGGGGACACGTGGGAGAGCAGTTCTTC. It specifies CASRGHVGEQFF. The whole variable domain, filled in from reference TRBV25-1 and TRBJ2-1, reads EADIYQTPRYLVIGTGKKITLECSQTMGHDKMYWYQQDPGMELHLIHYSYGVNSTEKGDLSSESTVSRIRTEHFPLTLESARPSHTSQYLCASRGHVGEQFFGPGTRLTVL.

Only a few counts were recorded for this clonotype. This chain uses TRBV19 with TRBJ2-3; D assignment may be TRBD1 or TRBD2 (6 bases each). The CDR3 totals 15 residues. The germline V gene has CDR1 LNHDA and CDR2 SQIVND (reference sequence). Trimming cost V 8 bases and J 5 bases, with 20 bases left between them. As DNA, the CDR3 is TGTGCCAGTGCACACCCCCGAGGGGGAGGAGATACGCAGTATTTT. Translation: CASAHPRGGGDTQYF.

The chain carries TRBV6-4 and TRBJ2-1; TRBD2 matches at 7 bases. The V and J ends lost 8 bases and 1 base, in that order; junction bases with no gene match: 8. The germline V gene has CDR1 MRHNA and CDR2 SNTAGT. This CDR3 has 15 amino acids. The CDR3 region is CASGRRGGSYNEQFF. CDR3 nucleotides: TGTGCCAGCGGACGGAGGGGAGGGTCCTACAATGAGCAGTTCTTC.

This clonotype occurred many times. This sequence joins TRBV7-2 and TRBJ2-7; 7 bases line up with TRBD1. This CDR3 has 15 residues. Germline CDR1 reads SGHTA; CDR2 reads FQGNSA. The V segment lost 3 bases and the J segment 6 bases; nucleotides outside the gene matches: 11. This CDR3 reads CASSFRQGVSSEQYF. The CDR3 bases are TGTGCCAGCAGCTTTCGGCAGGGGGTTTCGTCCGAGCAGTACTTC.

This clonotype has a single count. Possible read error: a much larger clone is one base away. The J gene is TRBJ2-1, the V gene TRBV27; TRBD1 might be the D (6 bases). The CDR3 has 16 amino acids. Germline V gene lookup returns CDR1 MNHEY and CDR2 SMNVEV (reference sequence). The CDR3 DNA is TGTGCCAGCAGTTTGGGACAATTACTCTCCTACAATGAGCGGTTCTTC. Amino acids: CASSLGQLLSYNERFF.

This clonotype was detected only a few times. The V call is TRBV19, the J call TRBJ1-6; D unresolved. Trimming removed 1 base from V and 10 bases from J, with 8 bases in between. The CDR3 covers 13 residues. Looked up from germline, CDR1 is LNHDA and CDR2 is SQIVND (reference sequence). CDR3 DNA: TGTGCCAGTAGTATAGGGTCGTGGTCACCCCTCCACTTT. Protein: CASSIGSWSPLHF.

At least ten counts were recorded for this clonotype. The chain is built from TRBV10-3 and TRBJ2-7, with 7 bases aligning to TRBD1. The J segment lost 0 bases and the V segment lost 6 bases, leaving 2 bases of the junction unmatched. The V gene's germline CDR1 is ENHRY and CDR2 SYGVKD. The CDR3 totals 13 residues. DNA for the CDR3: TGTGCCATCAGCCGGGACAGCTCCTACGAGCAGTACTTC. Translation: CAISRDSSYEQYF.

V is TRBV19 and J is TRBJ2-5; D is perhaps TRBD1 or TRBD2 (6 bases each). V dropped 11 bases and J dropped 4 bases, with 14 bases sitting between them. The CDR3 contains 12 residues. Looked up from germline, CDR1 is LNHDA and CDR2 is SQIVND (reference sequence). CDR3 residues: CASREGGETQYF. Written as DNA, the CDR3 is TGTGCCTCTCGAGAGGGGGGAGAGACCCAGTACTTC.

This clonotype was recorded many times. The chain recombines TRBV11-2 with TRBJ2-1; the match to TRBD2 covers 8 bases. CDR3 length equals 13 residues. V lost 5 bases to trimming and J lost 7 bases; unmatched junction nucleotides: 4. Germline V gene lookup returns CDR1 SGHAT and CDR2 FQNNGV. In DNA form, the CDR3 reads TGTGCCAGCAGCGTTAGCGGGATTAATGAGCAGTTCTTC. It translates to CASSVSGINEQFF.

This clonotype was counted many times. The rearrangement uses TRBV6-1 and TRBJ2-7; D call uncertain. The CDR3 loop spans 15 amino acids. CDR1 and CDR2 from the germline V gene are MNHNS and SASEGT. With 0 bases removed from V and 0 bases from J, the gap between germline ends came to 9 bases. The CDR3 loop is CASSEAVNFSYEQYF. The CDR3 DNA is TGTGCCAGCAGTGAAGCGGTTAACTTCTCCTACGAGCAGTACTTC.

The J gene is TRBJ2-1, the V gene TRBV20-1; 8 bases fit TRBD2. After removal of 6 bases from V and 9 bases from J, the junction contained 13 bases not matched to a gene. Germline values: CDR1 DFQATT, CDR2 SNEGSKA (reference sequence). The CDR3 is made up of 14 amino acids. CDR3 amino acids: CSAQSVIAGIEQFF. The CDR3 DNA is TGCAGTGCACAGAGTGTGATAGCGGGAATTGAGCAGTTCTTC.

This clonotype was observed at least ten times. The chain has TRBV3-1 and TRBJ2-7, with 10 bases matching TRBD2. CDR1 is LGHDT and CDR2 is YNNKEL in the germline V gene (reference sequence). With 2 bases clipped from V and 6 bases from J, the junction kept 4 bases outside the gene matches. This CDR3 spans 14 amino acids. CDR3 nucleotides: TGTGCCAGCAGCCAACTAGCGGGAGTAGGCGAGCAGTACTTC. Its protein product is CASSQLAGVGEQYF.

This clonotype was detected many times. The chain's CDR3 is CSARDPFWTGGINYGYTF. CDR3 DNA sequence: TGCAGTGCTAGAGATCCATTTTGGACAGGAGGGATTAACTATGGCTACACCTTC. The chain joins TRBV20-1 to TRBJ1-2; 7 bases line up with TRBD1. The V gene's germline CDR1 is DFQATT and CDR2 SNEGSKA (reference sequence). V gave up 0 bases and J gave up 1 base; unmatched junction bases: 14. The CDR3 is 18 amino acids.

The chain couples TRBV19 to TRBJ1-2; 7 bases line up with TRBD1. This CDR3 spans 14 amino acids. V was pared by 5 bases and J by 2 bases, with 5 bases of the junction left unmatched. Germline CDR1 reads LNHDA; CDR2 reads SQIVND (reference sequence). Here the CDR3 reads CASSPGQINYGYTF. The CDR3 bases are TGTGCCAGTAGTCCGGGACAGATCAACTATGGCTACACCTTC.

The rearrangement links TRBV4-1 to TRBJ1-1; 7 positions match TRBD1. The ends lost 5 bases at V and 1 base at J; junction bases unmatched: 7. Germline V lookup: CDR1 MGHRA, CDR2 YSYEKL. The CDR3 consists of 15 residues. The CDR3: CASSYRQGKNTEAFF. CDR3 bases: TGCGCCAGCAGCTACCGACAGGGAAAGAACACTGAAGCTTTCTTT.

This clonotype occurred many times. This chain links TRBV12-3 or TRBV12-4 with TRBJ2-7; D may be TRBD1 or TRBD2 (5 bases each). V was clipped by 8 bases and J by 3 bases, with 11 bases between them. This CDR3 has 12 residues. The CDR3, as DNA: TGTGCCAGCCGTTCGAGGGGCTACGAGCAGTACTTC. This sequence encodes CASRSRGYEQYF.